These 22 T cell receptor beta chains were all obtained from the same sample, sequenced in a study of shared clonotypes between healthy human individuals. The repertoire was sequenced with immunoSEQ multiplex PCR; TCRdb's copy has only in-frame clones and lacks some. The data contain about 1.1 million clones, approximately 77% of them singletons. The source material was memory CD4+ T cells from PBMCs. Subset of the sample: CD45RA-negative fraction. All receptors derive from a young man in good health. Some clones in this sample may be carry-over from other donors' samples.

This chain connects TRBV28 to TRBJ1-5; D uncertain. The CDR3 sequence is 14 residues long. Trimming shortened V by 3 bases and J by 4 bases, and 10 bases separated the two germline ends. CDR1 is MDHEN and CDR2 is SYDVKM in the germline V gene. CDR3 in amino acids: CASSLGRVNQPQHF. The CDR3 DNA reads as TGTGCCAGCAGTTTGGGCCGAGTTAATCAGCCCCAGCATTTT.

The chain joins TRBV6-1 to TRBJ1-2; 7 nucleotides match TRBD1. Germline V gives CDR1 MNHNS, CDR2 SASEGT. The trim removed 0 bases at V and 7 bases at J, leaving 17 bases unmatched. CDR3 length: 18 amino acids. The CDR3 sequence: CASSEAVERRDRARGYTF. As DNA, the CDR3 is TGTGCCAGCAGTGAAGCCGTGGAACGACGAGACAGGGCGCGTGGCTACACCTTC.

This clone was seen once. This chain connects TRBV14 to TRBJ2-6; D ambiguous. CDR1 is SGHDN and CDR2 is FVKESK in the germline V gene. CDR3 length: 16 amino acids. The V and J ends lost 0 bases and 2 bases respectively, with 8 bases between them. The CDR3 DNA is TGTGCCAGCAGCCAAGAGGCTAATACTGGGGCCAACGTCCTGACTTTC. Encoded protein: CASSQEANTGANVLTF.

The CDR3 reads CASSKLPRGWKLANTGELFF. CDR3 nucleotide sequence: TGCGCCAGCAGCAAACTACCCCGGGGTTGGAAACTCGCGAACACCGGGGAGCTGTTTTTT. The rearrangement uses TRBV5-1 and TRBJ2-2, with D maybe TRBD2 (5 bases). The V gene's germline CDR1 is SGHRS and CDR2 YFSETQ. The CDR3 is 20 residues long. V lost 4 bases and J 0 bases, leaving 25 bases between the germline ends.

The rearrangement uses TRBV9 and TRBJ1-1; D ambiguous. Trimming pared 3 bases from V and 2 bases from J, leaving 11 bases between. This CDR3 is built from 14 residues. CDR1 is SGDLS and CDR2 is YYNGEE in the germline V gene. DNA of the CDR3: TGTGCCAGCAGCGCTCGGACTGGAAACACTGAAGCTTTCTTT. It specifies CASSARTGNTEAFF.

This clone was observed a few times. Other DNA sequences of this sample code for an identical CDR3. This chain uses TRBV4-2 with TRBJ2-1; 8 nucleotides agree with TRBD2. The V segment lost 4 bases and the J segment 0 bases; nucleotides outside the gene matches: 2. Germline V gene data show CDR1 as LGHNA and CDR2 as YNFKEQ. This CDR3 has 15 amino acids. CDR3 amino acids: CASSPSGSSYNEQFF. The DNA for the CDR3 is TGTGCCAGCAGCCCGAGCGGGAGCTCCTACAATGAGCAGTTCTTC.

The genes are TRBV5-1 and TRBJ2-2; tentative D call: TRBD1 (5 bases). The V end lost 0 bases, the J end lost 7 bases, and 13 bases lay between the germline ends. This CDR3 spans 15 amino acids. Germline assignment: CDR1 SGHRS and CDR2 YFSETQ. CDR3 residues: CASSLVGLSGGELFF. CDR3 nucleotides: TGCGCCAGCAGCTTGGTGGGGCTATCTGGCGGGGAGCTGTTTTTT. The whole variable domain, filled in from reference TRBV5-1 and TRBJ2-2, reads KAGVTQTPRYLIKTRGQQVTLSCSPISGHRSVSWYQQTPGQGLQFLFEYFSETQRNKGNFPGRFSGRQFSNSRSEMNVSTLELGDSALYLCASSLVGLSGGELFFGEGSRLTVL.

The chain employs TRBV5-1 and TRBJ2-5; D possibly corresponds to TRBD2 (6 bases). The CDR3 sequence is 14 residues long. Germline V gives CDR1 SGHRS, CDR2 YFSETQ. Trimming removed 3 bases at V and 4 bases at J, with 13 bases between. The CDR3 region has the DNA TGCGCCAGCAGCTATAGGGGAGGCGTAGAGACCCAGTACTTC. Protein product: CASSYRGGVETQYF.

This clone occurred once. The chain is built from TRBV4-2 and TRBJ2-5; 11 nucleotides align to TRBD2. The CDR3 spans 15 residues. Germline lookup yields CDR1 LGHNA and CDR2 YNFKEQ. The ends lost 5 bases at V and 5 bases at J; junction bases unmatched: 7. The CDR3 nucleotides read TGTGCCAGCAGCGCCGGGACTAGCGGTGGGGAGACCCAGTACTTC. Translating gives CASSAGTSGGETQYF.

About this clone: Other DNA sequences of this sample code for an identical CDR3. The V gene is TRBV29-1, the J gene TRBJ2-3; 9 positions agree with TRBD2. The junction had 10 bases not matched to a gene; V was cut back by 3 bases and J by 3 bases. Germline values: CDR1 SQVTM, CDR2 ANQGSEA. The CDR3 consists of 16 residues. The CDR3 reads CSVEGGSGSGTDTQYF. Written as DNA, the CDR3 is TGCAGCGTTGAGGGAGGTAGCGGGAGTGGGACAGATACGCAGTATTTT.

Concerning this clone itself: The sample holds other DNA sequences that translate to the same CDR3. CDR3 nucleotides: TGTGCCAGCAGTCTAGGGAGCGGGACCGGGGAGCTGTTTTTT. This codes for CASSLGSGTGELFF. The chain links TRBV7-3 to TRBJ2-2, with D tentatively TRBD2 (6 bases). With 6 bases removed from V and 5 bases from J, the gap between germline ends came to 13 bases. The CDR3 runs 14 residues. Per the germline V gene, CDR1 is SGHTA and CDR2 is FQGTGA. The full variable domain, its missing parts supplied by reference TRBV7-3 and TRBJ2-2, is GAGVSQTPSNKVTEKGKYVELRCDPISGHTALYWYRQSLGQGPEFLIYFQGTGAADDSGLPNDRFFAVRPEGSVSTLKIQRTERGDSAVYLCASSLGSGTGELFFGEGSRLTVL.

The chain has TRBV7-3 and TRBJ1-1, with TRBD1 identical over 8 bases. The V segment lost 4 bases and the J segment 3 bases; nucleotides outside the gene matches: 7. The germline V gene has CDR1 SGHTA and CDR2 FQGTGA. The CDR3 runs 15 residues. The CDR3 protein is CASSSGGTGYTEAFF. The CDR3 region has the DNA TGTGCCAGCAGCTCCGGGGGGACAGGCTACACTGAAGCTTTCTTT.

This clone was seen a few times. The chain combines TRBV2 with TRBJ1-2, with unresolved D. Germline CDR1 reads SNHLY; CDR2 reads FYNNEI. CDR3 size: 13 residues. The V gene lost 4 bases and the J gene lost 8 bases, with 14 bases spanning the gap. This chain's CDR3 is CASSGPPPSGYTF. The CDR3 DNA sequence: TGTGCCAGCAGTGGGCCCCCTCCTTCAGGCTACACCTTC.

The chain uses TRBV6-1 and TRBJ1-4, with a weak D call TRBD1 (5 bases). Germline V gene sequence: CDR1 MNHNS, CDR2 SASEGT. CDR3 length: 15 amino acids. V gave up 4 bases and J gave up 6 bases, with 15 bases separating them. The CDR3 region has the DNA TGTGCCAGCAGTGGCGACAGCTGGTCAGATGAAAAACTGTTTTTT. Its protein product is CASSGDSWSDEKLFF.

The rearrangement links TRBV28 to TRBJ2-3; the match to TRBD2 covers 7 bases. This CDR3 has 18 amino acids. Trimming took 1 base from V and 0 from J; bases not matched to a gene: 10. The germline V gene encodes CDR1 MDHEN and CDR2 SYDVKM. The CDR3 loop reads CASSLYPGAGLSTDTQYF. CDR3 sequence (DNA): TGTGCCAGCAGTTTATACCCAGGAGCGGGGCTCAGCACAGATACGCAGTATTTT.

The genes are TRBV7-9 and TRBJ2-5; D is unresolved. In germline, CDR1 is SEHNR, CDR2 FQNEAQ (reference sequence). V shed 1 base and J shed 5 bases, with 8 bases lying between them. CDR3 size: 13 residues. The CDR3: CASSLGSWETQYF. DNA of the CDR3: TGTGCCAGCAGCTTAGGGTCTTGGGAGACCCAGTACTTC.

The rearrangement links TRBV11-2 to TRBJ2-5; D tentatively reads TRBD1 or TRBD2 (5 bases each). Trimming took off 4 bases at V and 7 bases at J, with 13 bases between the two ends. Germline V gene data show CDR1 as SGHAT and CDR2 as FQNNGV. The length of the CDR3 is 13 residues. The CDR3 sequence is CASSSGRWGTQYF. Here the CDR3 DNA reads TGTGCCAGCAGCTCGGGGCGATGGGGGACCCAGTACTTC.

The chain carries TRBV6-1 and TRBJ1-1; D unresolved. The CDR3 totals 14 residues. V lost 2 bases and J 3 bases, leaving 10 bases between the germline ends. Germline V gives CDR1 MNHNS, CDR2 SASEGT. The CDR3 nucleotides are TGTGCCAGCAGTGAAATTCTCGGGGACACTGAAGCTTTCTTT. Protein: CASSEILGDTEAFF.

Comment on this clone: It is unclear where the CDR3 begins or ends on the DNA, so no DNA is shown, and the CDR3 is as TCRdb lists it. The rearrangement joins TRBV7-2 to TRBJ2-3; TRBD1 reflects the table's D call only, with no check against the DNA. The CDR3 is 12 residues long, counting both termini. Per germline, CDR1 SGHTA and CDR2 FQGNSA. The CDR3 sequence is CASSFGQGAEYF.

V gene TRBV7-3 combines with J gene TRBJ2-7; TRBD2 might be the D (6 bases). The CDR3 sequence is 14 residues long. The germline gives CDR1 SGHTA, CDR2 FQGTGA. Deletions cut 1 base from V and 3 bases from J, with 10 bases between. The CDR3 DNA is TGTGCCAGCAGCTTAATGGGGGGAGGCTACGAGCAGTACTTC. Translating gives CASSLMGGGYEQYF.

This clone appeared a few times. This chain joins TRBV28 and TRBJ2-1; TRBD2 might be the D (5 bases). The CDR3 has 13 amino acids. V gave up 2 bases and J gave up 10 bases, with 12 bases separating them. Germline CDR1 reads MDHEN; CDR2 reads SYDVKM. The CDR3, as DNA: TGTGCCAGCAGTTTAACGGTTGGAGGAGAGCAGTTCTTC. Translating it yields CASSLTVGGEQFF.

The chain carries TRBV6-5 and TRBJ1-1; tentative D call: TRBD1 (5 bases). Germline V gives CDR1 MNHEY, CDR2 SVGAGI. Trimming removed 6 bases from V and 5 bases from J, with 19 bases in between. The CDR3 covers 15 residues. Here the CDR3 reads CASRPPGTGRTEAFF. CDR3 bases: TGTGCCAGCAGGCCCCCCGGGACTGGGAGAACTGAAGCTTTCTTT.